This is a list of T cell receptor beta chains from one sample in a study of blood T cells in healthy people across ages. TCRdb ran MiXCR on the 5' RACE reads and lists one entry per CDR3 protein. The repertoire has approximately 800,000 distinct CDR3 sequences, roughly three fifths of them found once; the top ten carry approximately 24%. The material sequenced was blood. All receptors come from a man in his forties in good health. CDR3s include the opening cysteine and the closing phenylalanine or tryptophan. D genes are given only for firm matches. Where a row states a size, it is once, few, many or the class of an expanded clone; other rows omit it.

v_call	clone_size	d_call	j_call	cdr3_aa	cdr3_nt
TRBV29-1	NA	NA	TRBJ2-7	CSADLGQGNEQYF	TGCAGCGCAGACCTAGGGCAGGGTAACGAGCAGTACTTC
TRBV10-2	NA	NA	TRBJ2-3	CASSEKGFRTDTQYF	TGCGCCAGCAGTGAGAAGGGGTTCCGCACAGATACGCAGTATTTT
TRBV11-3	once	NA	TRBJ2-7	CASSLGDNYEQYF	TGTGCCAGCAGCTTAGGGGACAACTACGAGCAGTACTTC
TRBV29-1	few	NA	TRBJ2-4	CSVEEDPWKNIQYF	TGCAGCGTTGAAGAAGATCCCTGGAAAAACATTCAGTACTTC
TRBV5-6	NA	NA	TRBJ1-4	CASSLVSELDEKLFF	TGTGCCAGCAGCTTGGTGTCGGAGTTGGATGAAAAACTGTTTTTT
TRBV6-5	NA	NA	TRBJ2-7	CASSPGPAYEQYF	TGTGCCAGCAGCCCGGGACCAGCCTACGAGCAGTACTTC
TRBV4-1	few	TRBD1	TRBJ1-5	CASSQGPDRGPFQPQHF	TGCGCCAGCAGCCAAGGACCCGACAGGGGGCCCTTTCAGCCCCAGCATTTT
TRBV7-9	few	TRBD1	TRBJ2-7	CASSLFGTGVSYEQYF	TGTGCCAGCAGCTTATTTGGGACAGGGGTGTCCTACGAGCAGTACTTC
TRBV4-1	NA	NA	TRBJ2-4	CASSQPREGRAKNIQYF	TGCGCCAGCAGCCAACCTAGAGAGGGTCGGGCCAAAAACATTCAGTACTTC
TRBV7-9	once	NA	TRBJ2-1	CASSLTQGSYNEQFF	TGTGCCAGCAGCTTAACACAGGGCTCCTACAATGAGCAGTTCTTC
TRBV6-1	NA	TRBD2	TRBJ2-1	CASRTSGTHWDEQFF	TGTGCCAGCAGGACTAGCGGGACGCATTGGGATGAGCAGTTCTTC
TRBV29-1	NA	TRBD1	TRBJ1-2	CSVGTGGVGGYTF	TGCAGCGTCGGGACAGGGGGCGTAGGCGGCTACACCTTC
TRBV11-1	NA	NA	TRBJ2-5	CASSLMGETQYF	TGTGCCAGCAGCTTAATGGGAGAGACCCAGTACTTC
TRBV27	few	NA	TRBJ2-3	CASSLLGATDTQYF	TGTGCCAGCAGTTTATTAGGGGCAACAGATACGCAGTATTTT
TRBV7-9	NA	TRBD1	TRBJ1-1	CASSPRGQGRIANTEAFF	TGTGCCAGCAGCCCAAGAGGACAGGGGAGGATCGCGAACACTGAAGCTTTCTTT
TRBV21-1	NA	NA	TRBJ2-1	CASSTGTGVGGFEQFF	TGTGCCAGCAGCACGGGGACAGGTGTGGGGGGCTTCGAGCAGTTCTTC
TRBV12-5	NA	TRBD2	TRBJ2-5	CASGLEKSGGYQETQYF	TGTGCTAGTGGTTTGGAAAAGAGCGGGGGGTATCAAGAGACCCAGTACTTC
TRBV29-1	NA	NA	TRBJ2-7	CSVELLRDGDSYEQYF	TGCAGCGTTGAACTTTTACGGGACGGTGATTCCTACGAGCAGTACTTC
TRBV11-2	NA	NA	TRBJ2-5	CASSLRGTEQETQYF	TGTGCCAGCAGCTTACGAGGCACAGAACAAGAGACCCAGTACTTC
TRBV5-1	NA	TRBD1	TRBJ2-1	CASEPGTAPGNEQFF	TGCGCCAGCGAACCCGGGACAGCCCCTGGCAATGAGCAGTTCTTC
TRBV11-2	NA	TRBD2	TRBJ2-5	CASQGLAGRQETQYF	TGTGCCAGCCAGGGACTAGCGGGCCGCCAAGAGACCCAGTACTTC
TRBV7-9	few	NA	TRBJ1-2	CASSVTSGPGYTF	TGTGCCAGCAGCGTCACCTCCGGGCCCGGCTACACCTTC
TRBV7-9	few	TRBD2	TRBJ2-7	CASSSTSGVYEQYF	TGTGCCAGCAGCTCGACTAGCGGAGTGTACGAGCAGTACTTC
TRBV7-7	few	TRBD1	TRBJ2-1	CASSLRTGDYNEQFF	TGTGCCAGCAGCCTCCGGACAGGGGATTACAATGAGCAGTTCTTC
TRBV28	few	NA	TRBJ1-6	CASSFALLGGSPLHF	TGTGCCAGCAGTTTTGCCCTTCTAGGTGGATCACCCCTCCACTTT
TRBV3-1	NA	NA	TRBJ1-2	CASSQDRYSYGYTF	TGTGCCAGCAGCCAAGATCGTTACAGCTATGGCTACACCTTC
TRBV29-1	NA	NA	TRBJ2-6	CSVVQDSSGANVLTF	TGCAGCGTTGTACAGGACAGCTCTGGGGCCAACGTCCTGACTTTC
TRBV20-1	NA	NA	TRBJ2-5	CSAKAPGIQETQYF	TGCAGTGCTAAAGCCCCCGGGATACAAGAGACCCAGTACTTC
TRBV7-9	few	TRBD1	TRBJ2-7	CASSLARDSYEQYF	TGTGCCAGCAGCTTAGCTCGGGACAGCTACGAGCAGTACTTC
TRBV4-3	NA	NA	TRBJ2-1	CASSQDSSGGGGNEQFF	TGCGCCAGCAGCCAAGATTCCTCAGGGGGTGGGGGGAATGAGCAGTTCTTC
TRBV10-3	NA	TRBD2	TRBJ2-7	CAISEPGTSWSSYEQYF	TGTGCCATCAGTGAGCCTGGGACTAGTTGGAGCTCCTACGAGCAGTACTTC
TRBV6-6	NA	TRBD1	TRBJ1-1	CASSSRGTANTEAFF	TGTGCCAGCAGCTCCCGTGGGACAGCTAACACTGAAGCTTTCTTT
TRBV6-1	NA	NA	TRBJ2-1	CASSLGQTGDEQFF	TGTGCCAGCAGTCTTGGACAAACCGGGGATGAGCAGTTCTTC
TRBV28	NA	NA	TRBJ1-1	CASSETTGTDTEAFF	TGTGCCAGCAGTGAAACGACAGGAACCGACACTGAAGCTTTCTTT
TRBV7-9	NA	TRBD1	TRBJ2-5	CASSLGIRTDREETQYF	TGTGCCAGCAGCTTAGGAATACGTACGGACAGGGAAGAGACCCAGTACTTC
TRBV28	NA	TRBD1	TRBJ2-7	CASSPGQELYEQYF	TGTGCCAGCAGCCCCGGACAGGAACTCTACGAGCAGTACTTC
TRBV7-3	NA	NA	TRBJ1-1	CASSLGRLGGVETEAFF	TGTGCCAGCAGCTTAGGGAGGTTGGGGGGCGTCGAAACTGAAGCTTTCTTT
TRBV7-9	few	TRBD2	TRBJ2-3	CAQAPPPLAGEADTQYF	TGTGCCCAGGCACCTCCCCCGCTAGCGGGGGAGGCAGATACGCAGTATTTT
TRBV4-2	NA	NA	TRBJ2-7	CASSQADGFIRYF	TGTGCCAGCAGCCAAGCGGACGGGTTTATACGGTACTTC
TRBV28	NA	TRBD2	TRBJ2-3	CASSFAGGAEDTQYF	TGTGCCAGCAGTTTTGCCGGGGGGGCAGAGGATACGCAGTATTTT
TRBV7-8	NA	NA	TRBJ1-1	CASTPRRMNTEAFF	TGTGCCAGCACCCCCCGCAGAATGAACACTGAAGCTTTCTTT
TRBV7-2	few	TRBD1	TRBJ2-7	CASSLVGQPYEQYF	TGTGCCAGCAGCTTAGTGGGACAGCCCTACGAGCAGTACTTC
TRBV28	NA	NA	TRBJ2-3	CASKEDNTDTQYF	TGTGCCAGCAAGGAGGATAACACAGATACGCAGTATTTT
TRBV12-3/TRBV12-4	NA	NA	TRBJ2-2	CASSTQGGTGELFF	TGTGCCAGCAGTACCCAGGGGGGCACCGGGGAGCTGTTTTTT
TRBV7-8	NA	NA	TRBJ2-5	CASSWGDGGAQHF	TGTGCCAGCAGCTGGGGAGATGGGGGGGCCCAGCACTTC
TRBV27	NA	TRBD2	TRBJ2-3	CASSLGRGLAGLRDTQYF	TGTGCCAGCAGTTTAGGTCGCGGGCTAGCGGGGCTTCGGGATACGCAGTATTTT
TRBV4-2	NA	TRBD2	TRBJ2-5	CASSRGLAGVETQYF	TGTGCCAGCAGCCGGGGACTAGCGGGAGTAGAGACCCAGTACTTC
TRBV4-1	many	TRBD1	TRBJ2-7	CASTSLFGQGPYEQYF	TGCGCCAGCACTTCGTTATTCGGACAGGGACCCTACGAGCAGTACTTC
TRBV4-2	NA	NA	TRBJ1-1	CASSQLGSAEAFF	TGTGCCAGCAGCCAACTGGGGAGCGCTGAAGCTTTCTTT
TRBV15	many	NA	TRBJ2-1	CATSRGSTGNEQFF	TGTGCCACCAGCAGAGGGTCGACAGGTAATGAGCAGTTCTTC
TRBV7-2	many	TRBD1	TRBJ2-7	CASRLDRGQFEQYF	TGTGCCAGCAGACTAGACAGGGGGCAGTTCGAGCAGTACTTC
TRBV5-6	NA	TRBD2	TRBJ2-3	CASSFPTSGPDTQYF	TGTGCCAGCAGCTTTCCGACTAGCGGGCCAGATACGCAGTATTTT
TRBV6-2/TRBV6-3	NA	TRBD1	TRBJ1-1	CASSAPGGEVTEAFF	TGTGCCAGCAGTGCCCCAGGGGGGGAAGTCACTGAAGCTTTCTTT
TRBV6-2/TRBV6-3	NA	TRBD2	TRBJ2-5	CASSYEKMAGGQETQYF	TGTGCCAGCAGTTACGAGAAGATGGCGGGAGGGCAAGAGACCCAGTACTTC
TRBV28	NA	NA	TRBJ2-7	CASSFYLAGSYEQYF	TGTGCCAGCAGTTTCTATCTGGCCGGCTCCTACGAGCAGTACTTC
TRBV9	few	NA	TRBJ1-1	CASSPPWVMNTEAFF	TGTGCCAGCAGCCCCCCTTGGGTGATGAACACTGAAGCTTTCTTT
TRBV4-3	NA	TRBD2	TRBJ2-7	CASSPRLAANNEQYF	TGCGCCAGCAGCCCCCGCCTAGCGGCCAACAATGAGCAGTACTTC
TRBV25-1	once	NA	TRBJ2-5	CASSESTAKGTQYF	TGTGCCAGCAGTGAATCGACAGCTAAGGGGACCCAGTACTTC